This T cell receptor (beta chain) was identified during a study of control samples from healthy donors and cancer patients. Only in-frame clones appear in the TCRdb table, and some are missing; sequencing was by immunoSEQ multiplex PCR. The data hold 50,000 to 75,000 clones, with nearly 90% observed a single time. The CDR3 is 13 residues long. Germline V gives CDR1 SEHNR, CDR2 FQNEAQ (reference sequence). V dropped 1 base and J dropped 4 bases, with 5 bases sitting between them. Sequenced sample: PBMCs. The source is a man aged 55-75 years with colorectal cancer. V is TRBV7-9 and J is TRBJ1-5; D not resolved. For the CDR3, the DNA is TGTGCCAGCAGCTTAGACGGGAATCAGCCCCAGCATTTT. Amino acids: CASSLDGNQPQHF.